The source of this T cell receptor (beta chain) is a study of blood T cell repertoires in COVID-19. About the research overall: PBMCs, B-cell-depleted T cells, or T cells provided the cDNA or gDNA that made up the material.

Source study methods: Researchers report that nucleated cell counts were estimated from reference gene primer amplification. Only in-frame clones appear in the TCRdb table, and some are missing; sequencing was by immunoSEQ multiplex PCR. V and J calls and clone size follow that table, whereas D and trimming were derived from the DNA. The sample lists about 24,000 clones; roughly nine tenths were seen once. The V end was cut by 7 bases, the J end by 0 bases, with 13 bases between. Germline CDR1 reads MNHEY; CDR2 reads SVGAGI. This CDR3 has 14 residues. This clonotype was sampled from a man between 65 and 85 years old with acute or convalescent COVID-19. The chain couples TRBV6-5 to TRBJ2-7; maybe TRBD2 (6 bases). The sequencing sample was made of peripheral blood. For the CDR3, the DNA is TGTGCCAGCAAACGGGACTGGAGCTCCTACGAGCAGTACTTC. Protein sequence: CASKRDWSSYEQYF.